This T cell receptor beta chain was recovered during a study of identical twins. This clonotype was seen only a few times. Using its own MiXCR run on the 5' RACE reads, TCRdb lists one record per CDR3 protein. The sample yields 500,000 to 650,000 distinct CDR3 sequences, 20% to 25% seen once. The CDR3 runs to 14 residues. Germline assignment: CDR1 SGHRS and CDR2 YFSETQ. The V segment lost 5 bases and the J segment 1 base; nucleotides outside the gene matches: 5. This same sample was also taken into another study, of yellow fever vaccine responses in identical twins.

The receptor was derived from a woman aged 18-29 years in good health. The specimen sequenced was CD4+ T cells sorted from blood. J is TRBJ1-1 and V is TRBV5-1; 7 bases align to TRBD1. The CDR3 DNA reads TGCGCCAGCAGTTCAACAGGGGAGAACACTGAAGCTTTCTTT. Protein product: CASSSTGENTEAFF.